These T cell receptor beta chains were read from a single sample in a study of control samples from healthy donors and cancer patients. Clones were sequenced by immunoSEQ multiplex PCR, and TCRdb holds only the in-frame ones, with some missing. The table has around 150,000 clones, about 90% seen once. The sequenced material came from blood. These receptors all come from a man between 25 and 39 years old in good health. The CDR3 runs from the conserved cysteine through the conserved F or W. The order of the fields is D gene, clone size, V gene, J gene, CDR3 protein, CDR3 DNA. The D gene is left open where the match is weak. Size is stated for part of the rows, as once, few or many counts, or as a class when the clone is expanded.

d_gene: NA; abundance: NA; v_gene: TRBV28; j_gene: TRBJ1-5; CDR3aa: CASSRGQTSNQPQHF; CDR3nt: TGTGCCAGCAGTCGAGGACAGACTAGCAATCAGCCCCAGCATTTT
d_gene: NA; abundance: NA; v_gene: TRBV27; j_gene: TRBJ2-1; CDR3aa: CASRSLGASYNEQFF; CDR3nt: TGTGCCAGCAGGAGCCTAGGCGCCAGCTACAATGAGCAGTTCTTC
d_gene: NA; abundance: NA; v_gene: TRBV6-1; j_gene: TRBJ2-3; CDR3aa: CASSEGGDTQYF; CDR3nt: TGTGCCAGCAGTGAGGGGGGAGATACGCAGTATTTT
d_gene: NA; abundance: once; v_gene: TRBV5-8; j_gene: TRBJ1-3; CDR3aa: CASSSDRGNTIYF; CDR3nt: TGTGCCAGCAGTTCCGACCGTGGAAACACCATATATTTT
d_gene: NA; abundance: medium-sized; v_gene: TRBV5-1; j_gene: TRBJ1-2; CDR3aa: CASSLPDNGYTF; CDR3nt: TGCGCCAGCAGCTTGCCGGACAATGGCTACACCTTC
d_gene: NA; abundance: NA; v_gene: TRBV6-1; j_gene: TRBJ2-2; CDR3aa: CASSVSQGPNSNTGELFF; CDR3nt: TGTGCCAGCAGTGTCTCCCAGGGGCCAAACTCGAACACCGGGGAGCTGTTTTTT
d_gene: NA; abundance: NA; v_gene: TRBV13; j_gene: TRBJ2-3; CDR3aa: CASSPRPDTQYF; CDR3nt: TGTGCCAGCAGCCCCCGGCCCGATACGCAGTATTTT
d_gene: TRBD2; abundance: NA; v_gene: TRBV3-1/TRBV3-2; j_gene: TRBJ2-7; CDR3aa: CASSHSGGLYEQYF; CDR3nt: TGTGCCAGCAGCCATAGCGGGGGACTCTACGAGCAGTACTTC
d_gene: TRBD2; abundance: few; v_gene: TRBV5-1; j_gene: TRBJ2-7; CDR3aa: CASSLEKGRDEQYF; CDR3nt: TGCGCCAGCAGCTTGGAGAAGGGGAGGGACGAGCAGTACTTC
d_gene: TRBD2; abundance: NA; v_gene: TRBV5-1; j_gene: TRBJ2-7; CDR3aa: CASSMGSSGATYEQYF; CDR3nt: TGCGCCAGCAGCATGGGATCTAGCGGTGCTACCTACGAGCAGTACTTC
d_gene: TRBD2; abundance: NA; v_gene: TRBV7-2; j_gene: TRBJ2-2; CDR3aa: CASSQTSGRTGELFF; CDR3nt: TGTGCCAGCAGCCAGACTAGCGGGAGGACCGGGGAGCTGTTTTTT
d_gene: NA; abundance: NA; v_gene: TRBV6-1; j_gene: TRBJ2-7; CDR3aa: CASSEVGGVDRTYEQYF; CDR3nt: TGTGCCAGCAGTGAAGTGGGGGGCGTGGACAGAACATACGAGCAGTACTTC
d_gene: NA; abundance: once; v_gene: TRBV7-3; j_gene: TRBJ2-6; CDR3aa: CASSSEFSGANVLTF; CDR3nt: TGTGCCAGCAGCTCAGAGTTCTCTGGGGCCAACGTCCTGACTTTC
d_gene: TRBD2; abundance: NA; v_gene: TRBV6-6; j_gene: TRBJ2-1; CDR3aa: CASNKRGGDNEQFF; CDR3nt: TGTGCCAGCAACAAGCGGGGGGGAGACAATGAGCAGTTCTTC
d_gene: NA; abundance: NA; v_gene: TRBV5-4; j_gene: TRBJ1-3; CDR3aa: CASSLGGLTSGNTIYF; CDR3nt: TGTGCCAGCAGCTTGGGGGGGCTGACCTCTGGAAACACCATATATTTT
d_gene: NA; abundance: once; v_gene: TRBV7-8; j_gene: TRBJ2-2; CDR3aa: CASSQRVQNTGELFF; CDR3nt: TGTGCCAGCAGCCAAAGAGTACAGAACACCGGGGAGCTGTTTTTT
d_gene: NA; abundance: NA; v_gene: TRBV7-2; j_gene: TRBJ1-5; CDR3aa: CASSLVGGGSETQHF; CDR3nt: TGTGCCAGCAGCTTAGTTGGGGGCGGGAGCGAGACCCAGCATTTT
d_gene: NA; abundance: NA; v_gene: TRBV6-5; j_gene: TRBJ2-7; CDR3aa: CASSYEGHLTRGEQYF; CDR3nt: TGTGCCAGCAGTTACGAGGGGCATCTAACCCGGGGAGAGCAGTACTTC
d_gene: NA; abundance: NA; v_gene: TRBV7-9; j_gene: TRBJ1-1; CDR3aa: CASSLEGPTIF; CDR3nt: TGTGCCAGCAGCTTAGAGGGACCCACCATTTTT
d_gene: NA; abundance: NA; v_gene: TRBV28; j_gene: TRBJ1-6; CDR3aa: CASRGGVRAYNSPLHF; CDR3nt: TGTGCCAGCAGGGGGGGGGTTCGGGCCTATAATTCACCCCTCCACTTT
d_gene: NA; abundance: NA; v_gene: TRBV5-1; j_gene: TRBJ2-7; CDR3aa: CASSLAYEQYF; CDR3nt: TGCGCCAGCAGCCTTGCCTACGAGCAGTACTTC
d_gene: NA; abundance: NA; v_gene: TRBV7-8; j_gene: TRBJ1-6; CDR3aa: CASSLGFNSPLHF; CDR3nt: TGTGCCAGCTCATTAGGTTTTAATTCACCCCTCCACTTT